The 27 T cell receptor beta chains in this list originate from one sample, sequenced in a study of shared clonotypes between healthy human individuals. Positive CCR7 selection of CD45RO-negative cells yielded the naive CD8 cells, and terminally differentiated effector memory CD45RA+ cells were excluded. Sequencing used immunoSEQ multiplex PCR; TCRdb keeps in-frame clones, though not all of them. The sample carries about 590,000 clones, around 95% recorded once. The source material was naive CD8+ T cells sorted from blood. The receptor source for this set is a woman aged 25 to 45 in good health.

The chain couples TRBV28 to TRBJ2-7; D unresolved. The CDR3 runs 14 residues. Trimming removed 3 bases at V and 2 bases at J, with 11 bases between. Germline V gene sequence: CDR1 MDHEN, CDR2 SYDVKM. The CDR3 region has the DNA TGTGCCAGCAGTTTCTTGGGGATTACCTACGAGCAGTACTTC. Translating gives CASSFLGITYEQYF.

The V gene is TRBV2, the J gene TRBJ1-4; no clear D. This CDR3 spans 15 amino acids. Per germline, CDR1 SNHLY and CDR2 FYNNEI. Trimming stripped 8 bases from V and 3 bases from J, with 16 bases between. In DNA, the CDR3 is TGTGCCAGCTGCCATTATGGAGGATCTAATGAAAAACTGTTTTTT. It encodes CASCHYGGSNEKLFF.

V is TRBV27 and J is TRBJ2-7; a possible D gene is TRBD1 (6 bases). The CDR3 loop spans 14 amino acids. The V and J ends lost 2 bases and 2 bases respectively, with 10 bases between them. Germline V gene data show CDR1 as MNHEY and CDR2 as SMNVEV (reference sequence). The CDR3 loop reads CASSLGQFPYEQYF. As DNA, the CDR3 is TGTGCCAGCAGTTTAGGACAGTTTCCCTACGAGCAGTACTTC.

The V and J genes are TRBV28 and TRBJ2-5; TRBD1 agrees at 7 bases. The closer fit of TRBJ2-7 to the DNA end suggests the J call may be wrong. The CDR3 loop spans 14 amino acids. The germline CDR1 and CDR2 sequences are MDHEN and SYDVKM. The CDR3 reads CASRPRQGIYEQYF. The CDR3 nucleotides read TGTGCCAGCAGGCCTCGACAGGGCATCTACGAGCAGTACTTC.

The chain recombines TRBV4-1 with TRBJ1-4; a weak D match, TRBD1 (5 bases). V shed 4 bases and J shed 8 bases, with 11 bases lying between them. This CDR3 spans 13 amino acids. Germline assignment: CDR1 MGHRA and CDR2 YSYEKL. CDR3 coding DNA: TGCGCCAGCAGCCTCAGGGCGGGGGAAAAACTGTTTTTT. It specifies CASSLRAGEKLFF.

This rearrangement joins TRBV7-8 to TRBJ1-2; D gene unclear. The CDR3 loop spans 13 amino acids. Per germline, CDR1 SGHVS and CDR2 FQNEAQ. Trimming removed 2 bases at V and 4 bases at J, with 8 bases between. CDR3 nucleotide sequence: TGTGCCAGCAGCTTAACCGCGGTCTATGGCTACACCTTC. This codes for CASSLTAVYGYTF.

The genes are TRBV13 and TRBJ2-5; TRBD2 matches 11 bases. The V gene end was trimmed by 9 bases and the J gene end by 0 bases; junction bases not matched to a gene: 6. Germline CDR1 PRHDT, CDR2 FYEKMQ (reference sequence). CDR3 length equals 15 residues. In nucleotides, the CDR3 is TGTGCCAGTACTAGCGGGAGATGGAACCAAGAGACCCAGTACTTC. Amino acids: CASTSGRWNQETQYF.

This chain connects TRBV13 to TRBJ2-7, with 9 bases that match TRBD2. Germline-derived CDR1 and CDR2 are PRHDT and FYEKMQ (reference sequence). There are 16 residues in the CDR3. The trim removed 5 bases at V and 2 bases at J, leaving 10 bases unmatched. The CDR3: CASSPGTSLPPYEQYF. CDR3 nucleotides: TGTGCCAGCAGCCCGGGGACTAGCCTACCGCCCTACGAGCAGTACTTC.

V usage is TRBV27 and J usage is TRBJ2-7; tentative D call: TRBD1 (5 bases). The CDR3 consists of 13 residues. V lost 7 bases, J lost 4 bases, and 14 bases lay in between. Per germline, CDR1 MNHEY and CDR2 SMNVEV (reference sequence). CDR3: CASKGSPSYEQYF. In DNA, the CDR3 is TGTGCCAGCAAGGGGTCCCCCTCATACGAGCAGTACTTC.

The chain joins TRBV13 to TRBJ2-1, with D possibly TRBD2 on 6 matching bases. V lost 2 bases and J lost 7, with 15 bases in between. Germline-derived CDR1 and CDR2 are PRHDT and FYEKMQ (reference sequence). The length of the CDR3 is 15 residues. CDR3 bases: TGTGCCAGCAGCTTATCCACCGAGCTAGCGAATGAGCAGTTCTTC. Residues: CASSLSTELANEQFF.

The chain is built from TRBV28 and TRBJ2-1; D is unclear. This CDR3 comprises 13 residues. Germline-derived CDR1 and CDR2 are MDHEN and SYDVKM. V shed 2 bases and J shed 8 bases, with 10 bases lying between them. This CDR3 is CASSLAWVHEQFF. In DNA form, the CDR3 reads TGTGCCAGCAGTTTAGCCTGGGTGCATGAGCAGTTCTTC.

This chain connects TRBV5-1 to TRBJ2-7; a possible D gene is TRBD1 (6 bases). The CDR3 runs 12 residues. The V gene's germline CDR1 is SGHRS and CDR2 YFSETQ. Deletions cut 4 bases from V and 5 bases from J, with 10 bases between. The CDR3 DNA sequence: TGCGCCAGCAGCCTACAGGGCAACGAGCAGTACTTC. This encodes CASSLQGNEQYF.

For the CDR3, the DNA is TGTGCCAGCAGCCCGGCGGAGGGGGCCTACGAGCAGTACTTC. Its translation is CASSPAEGAYEQYF. The V call is TRBV4-2, the J call TRBJ2-5, with D perhaps given as TRBD1 or TRBD2 (6 bases each). TRBJ2-7 explains the end of the DNA better; the J call may be wrong. CDR3 size: 14 residues. Germline V gene sequence: CDR1 LGHNA, CDR2 YNFKEQ.

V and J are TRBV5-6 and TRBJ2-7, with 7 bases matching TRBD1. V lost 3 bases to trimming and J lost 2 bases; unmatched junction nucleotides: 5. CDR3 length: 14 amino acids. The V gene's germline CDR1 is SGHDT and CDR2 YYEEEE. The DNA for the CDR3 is TGTGCCAGCAGCTCGACAGGGTTGGCCTACGAGCAGTACTTC. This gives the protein CASSSTGLAYEQYF.

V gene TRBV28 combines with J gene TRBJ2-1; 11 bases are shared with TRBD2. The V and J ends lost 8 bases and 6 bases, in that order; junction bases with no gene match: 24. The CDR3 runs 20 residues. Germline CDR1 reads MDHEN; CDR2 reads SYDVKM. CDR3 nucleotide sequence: TGTGCCAGCGGGGTCCACGGGTCGGGTAGCGGGAGGGCCTCCCCCAATGAGCAGTTCTTC. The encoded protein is CASGVHGSGSGRASPNEQFF.

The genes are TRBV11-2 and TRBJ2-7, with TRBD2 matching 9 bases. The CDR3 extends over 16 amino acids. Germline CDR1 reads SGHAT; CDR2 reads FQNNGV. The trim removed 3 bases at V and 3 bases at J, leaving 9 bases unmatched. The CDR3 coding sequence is TGTGCCAGCAGCTTGACTGGGGCTAGCGGGAACTACGAGCAGTACTTC. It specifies CASSLTGASGNYEQYF.

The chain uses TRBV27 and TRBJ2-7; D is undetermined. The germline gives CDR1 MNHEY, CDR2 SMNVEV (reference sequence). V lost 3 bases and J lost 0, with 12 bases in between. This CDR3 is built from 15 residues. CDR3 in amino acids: CASSFEALSSYEQYF. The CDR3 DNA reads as TGTGCCAGCAGTTTTGAGGCACTTAGCTCCTACGAGCAGTACTTC.

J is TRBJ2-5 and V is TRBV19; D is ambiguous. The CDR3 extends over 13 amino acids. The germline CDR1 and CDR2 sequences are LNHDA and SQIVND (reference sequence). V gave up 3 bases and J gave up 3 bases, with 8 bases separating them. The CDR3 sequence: CASSISGEETQYF. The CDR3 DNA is TGTGCCAGTAGTATCTCGGGCGAAGAGACCCAGTACTTC.

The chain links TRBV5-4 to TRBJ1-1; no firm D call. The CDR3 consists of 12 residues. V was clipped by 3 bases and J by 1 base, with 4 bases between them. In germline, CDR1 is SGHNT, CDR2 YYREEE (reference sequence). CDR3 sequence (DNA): TGTGCCAGCAGCTCCTGGAACACTGAAGCTTTCTTT. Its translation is CASSSWNTEAFF.

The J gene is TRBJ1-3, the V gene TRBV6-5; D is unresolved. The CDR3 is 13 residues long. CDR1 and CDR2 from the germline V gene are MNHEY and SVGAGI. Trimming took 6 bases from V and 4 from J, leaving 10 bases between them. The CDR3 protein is CASRDSPGNTIYF. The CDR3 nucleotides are TGTGCCAGCAGGGATAGTCCCGGAAACACCATATATTTT.

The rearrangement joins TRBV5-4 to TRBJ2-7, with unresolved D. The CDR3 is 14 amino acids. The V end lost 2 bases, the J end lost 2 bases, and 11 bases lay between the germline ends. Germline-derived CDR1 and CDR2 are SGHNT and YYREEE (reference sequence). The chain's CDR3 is CASSFLAGPYEQYF. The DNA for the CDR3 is TGTGCCAGCAGCTTTTTGGCAGGACCCTACGAGCAGTACTTC.

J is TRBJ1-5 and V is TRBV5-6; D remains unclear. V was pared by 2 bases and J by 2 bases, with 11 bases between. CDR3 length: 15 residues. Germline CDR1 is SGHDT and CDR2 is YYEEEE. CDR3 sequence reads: CASSFFQERNQPQHF. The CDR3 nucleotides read TGTGCCAGCAGCTTTTTTCAGGAACGCAATCAGCCCCAGCATTTT. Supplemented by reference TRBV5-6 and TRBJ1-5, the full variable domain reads DAGVTQSPTHLIKTRGQQVTLRCSPKSGHDTVSWYQQALGQGPQFIFQYYEEEERQRGNFPDRFSGHQFPNYSSELNVNALLLGDSALYLCASSFFQERNQPQHFGDGTRLSIL.

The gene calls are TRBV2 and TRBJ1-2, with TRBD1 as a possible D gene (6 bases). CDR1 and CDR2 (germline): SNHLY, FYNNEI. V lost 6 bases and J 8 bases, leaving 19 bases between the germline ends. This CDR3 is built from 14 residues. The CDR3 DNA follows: TGTGCCAGCAGGGGAAACAGGGAAATGGGAGGCTACACCTTC. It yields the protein CASRGNREMGGYTF.

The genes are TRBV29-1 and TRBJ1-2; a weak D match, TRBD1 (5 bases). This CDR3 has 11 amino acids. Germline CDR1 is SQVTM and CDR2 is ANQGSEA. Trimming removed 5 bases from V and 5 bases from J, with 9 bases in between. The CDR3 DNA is TGCAGCGTTAACAGGCCATATGGCTACACCTTC. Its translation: CSVNRPYGYTF.

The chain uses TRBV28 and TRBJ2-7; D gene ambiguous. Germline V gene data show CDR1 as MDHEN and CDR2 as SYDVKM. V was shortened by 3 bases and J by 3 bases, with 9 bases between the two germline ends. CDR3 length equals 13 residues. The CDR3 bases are TGTGCCAGCAGTTTGGCCGAACGCTACGAGCAGTACTTC. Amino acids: CASSLAERYEQYF.

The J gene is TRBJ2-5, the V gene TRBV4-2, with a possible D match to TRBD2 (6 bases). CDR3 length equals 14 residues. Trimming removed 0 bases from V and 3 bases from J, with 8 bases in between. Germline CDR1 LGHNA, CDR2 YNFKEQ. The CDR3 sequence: CASSQEGGEETQYF. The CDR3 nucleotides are TGTGCCAGCAGCCAAGAGGGGGGAGAAGAGACCCAGTACTTC.

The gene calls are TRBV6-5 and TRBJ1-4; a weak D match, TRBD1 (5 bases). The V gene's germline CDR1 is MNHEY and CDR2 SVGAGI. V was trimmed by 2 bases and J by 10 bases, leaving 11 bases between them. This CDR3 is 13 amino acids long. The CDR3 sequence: CASSYVQGAKLFF. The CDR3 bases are TGTGCCAGCAGTTACGTCCAGGGAGCAAAACTGTTTTTT.